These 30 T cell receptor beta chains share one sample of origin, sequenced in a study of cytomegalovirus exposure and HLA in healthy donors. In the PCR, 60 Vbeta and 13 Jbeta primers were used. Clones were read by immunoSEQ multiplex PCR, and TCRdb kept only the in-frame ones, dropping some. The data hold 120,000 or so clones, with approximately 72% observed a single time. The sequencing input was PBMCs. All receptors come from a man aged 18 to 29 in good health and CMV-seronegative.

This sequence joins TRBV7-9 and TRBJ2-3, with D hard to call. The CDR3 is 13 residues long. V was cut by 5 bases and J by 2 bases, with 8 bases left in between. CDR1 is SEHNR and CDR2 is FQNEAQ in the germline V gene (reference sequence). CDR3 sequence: CASSDTATDTQYF. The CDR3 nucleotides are TGTGCCAGCAGCGACACCGCCACAGATACGCAGTATTTT.

CDR3 nucleotides: TGCGCCAGCAGCCAGCTAGCGGGGGCCCCTTGGGAGCAGTACTTC. It specifies CASSQLAGAPWEQYF. The V and J genes are TRBV4-1 and TRBJ2-7; 10 bases are shared with TRBD2. The CDR3 contains 15 residues. Trimming took 3 bases from V and 7 from J; bases not matched to a gene: 9. CDR1 MGHRA and CDR2 YSYEKL come from the germline V gene.

CDR3 DNA: TGTGCCAGCAGTTACCCACCCGGGAAAATGAACACTGAAGCTTTCTTT. Translated: CASSYPPGKMNTEAFF. The chain couples TRBV6-5 to TRBJ1-1; D is uncertain. This CDR3 region has 16 residues. Trimming cost V 2 bases and J 0 bases, with 13 bases left between them. Germline CDR1 reads MNHEY; CDR2 reads SVGAGI.

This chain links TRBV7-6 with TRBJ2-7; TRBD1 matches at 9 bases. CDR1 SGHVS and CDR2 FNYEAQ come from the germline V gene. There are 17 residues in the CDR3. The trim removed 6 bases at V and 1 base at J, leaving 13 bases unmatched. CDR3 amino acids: CASSPDRGVSLSYEQYF. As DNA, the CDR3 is TGTGCCAGCAGTCCCGACAGGGGGGTCTCCTTATCCTACGAGCAGTACTTC.

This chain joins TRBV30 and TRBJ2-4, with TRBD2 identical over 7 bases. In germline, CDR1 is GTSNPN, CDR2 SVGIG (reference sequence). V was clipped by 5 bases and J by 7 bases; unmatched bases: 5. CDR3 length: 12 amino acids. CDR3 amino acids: CAWGRGANIQYF. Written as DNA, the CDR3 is TGTGCCTGGGGGAGGGGCGCGAACATTCAGTACTTC.

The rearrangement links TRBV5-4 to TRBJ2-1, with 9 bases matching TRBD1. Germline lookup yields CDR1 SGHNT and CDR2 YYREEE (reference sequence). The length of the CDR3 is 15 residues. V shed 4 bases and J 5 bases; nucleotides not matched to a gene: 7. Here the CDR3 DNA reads TGTGCCAGCAGCACGGGACAGGGATTAAACAATGAGCAGTTCTTC. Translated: CASSTGQGLNNEQFF.

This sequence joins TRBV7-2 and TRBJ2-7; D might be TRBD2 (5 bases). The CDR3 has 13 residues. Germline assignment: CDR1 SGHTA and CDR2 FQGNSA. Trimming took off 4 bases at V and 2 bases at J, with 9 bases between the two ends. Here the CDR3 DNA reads TGTGCCAGCAGCTCGGGGAATACCTACGAGCAGTACTTC. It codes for CASSSGNTYEQYF.

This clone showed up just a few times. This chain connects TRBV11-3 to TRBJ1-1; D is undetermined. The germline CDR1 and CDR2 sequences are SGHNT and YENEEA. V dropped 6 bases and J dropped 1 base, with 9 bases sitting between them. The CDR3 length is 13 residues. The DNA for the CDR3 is TGTGCCAGCAGTTTTCAGGCGAACACTGAAGCTTTCTTT. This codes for CASSFQANTEAFF.

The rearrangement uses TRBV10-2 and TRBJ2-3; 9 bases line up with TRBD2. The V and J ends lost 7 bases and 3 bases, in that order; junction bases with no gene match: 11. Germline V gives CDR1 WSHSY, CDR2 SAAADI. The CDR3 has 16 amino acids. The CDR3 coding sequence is TGCGCCAGCAAAGGTTTGGCGGGAGGGGTGACAGATACGCAGTATTTT. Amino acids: CASKGLAGGVTDTQYF.

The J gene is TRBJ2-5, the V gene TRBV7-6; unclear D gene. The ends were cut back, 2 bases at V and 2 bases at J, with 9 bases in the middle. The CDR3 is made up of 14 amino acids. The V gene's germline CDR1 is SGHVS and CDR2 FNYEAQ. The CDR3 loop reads CASSLRILQETQYF. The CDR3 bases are TGTGCCAGCAGCTTAAGGATACTACAAGAGACCCAGTACTTC. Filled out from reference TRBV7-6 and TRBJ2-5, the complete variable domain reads GAGVSQSPRYKVTKRGQDVALRCDPISGHVSLYWYRQALGQGPEFLTYFNYEAQQDKSGLPNDRFSAERPEGSISTLTIQRTEQRDSAMYRCASSLRILQETQYFGPGTRLLVL.

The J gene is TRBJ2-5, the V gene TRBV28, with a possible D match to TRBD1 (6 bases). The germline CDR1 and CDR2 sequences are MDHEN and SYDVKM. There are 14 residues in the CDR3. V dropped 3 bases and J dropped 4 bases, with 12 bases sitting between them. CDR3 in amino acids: CASSFYREGETQYF. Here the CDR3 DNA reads TGTGCCAGCAGTTTTTACAGGGAAGGAGAGACCCAGTACTTC.

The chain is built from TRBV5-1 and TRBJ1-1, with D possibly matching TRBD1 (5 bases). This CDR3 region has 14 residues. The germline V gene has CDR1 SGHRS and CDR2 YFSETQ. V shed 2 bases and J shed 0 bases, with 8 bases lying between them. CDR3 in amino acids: CASSLWGLNTEAFF. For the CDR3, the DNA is TGCGCCAGCAGCTTATGGGGCCTGAACACTGAAGCTTTCTTT.

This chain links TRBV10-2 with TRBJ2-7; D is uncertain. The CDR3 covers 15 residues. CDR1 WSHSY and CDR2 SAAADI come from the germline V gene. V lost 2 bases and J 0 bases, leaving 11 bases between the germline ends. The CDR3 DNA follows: TGCGCCAGCAGTGAGGACCCAGGATACTCCTACGAGCAGTACTTC. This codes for CASSEDPGYSYEQYF.

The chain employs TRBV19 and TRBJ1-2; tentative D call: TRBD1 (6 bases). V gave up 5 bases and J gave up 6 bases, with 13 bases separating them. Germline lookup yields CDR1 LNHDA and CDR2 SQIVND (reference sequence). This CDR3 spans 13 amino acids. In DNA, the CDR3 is TGTGCCAGTAGTTTTGGACAGACAGATGGCTACACCTTC. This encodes CASSFGQTDGYTF.

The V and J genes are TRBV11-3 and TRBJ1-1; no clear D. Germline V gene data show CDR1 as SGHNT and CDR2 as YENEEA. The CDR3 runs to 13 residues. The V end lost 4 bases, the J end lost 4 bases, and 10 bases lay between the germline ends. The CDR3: CASSSQHGTEAFF. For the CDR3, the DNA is TGTGCCAGCAGCTCGCAACATGGCACTGAAGCTTTCTTT.

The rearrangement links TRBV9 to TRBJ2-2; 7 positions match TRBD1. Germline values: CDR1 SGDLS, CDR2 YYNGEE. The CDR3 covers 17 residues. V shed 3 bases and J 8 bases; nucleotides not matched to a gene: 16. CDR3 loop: CASSADDRAVALGELFF. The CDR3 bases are TGTGCCAGCAGCGCCGACGACAGGGCAGTCGCGTTGGGGGAGCTGTTTTTT. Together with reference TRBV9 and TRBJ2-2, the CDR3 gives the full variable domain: DSGVTQTPKHLITATGQRVTLRCSPRSGDLSVYWYQQSLDQGLQFLIQYYNGEERAKGNILERFSAQQFPDLHSELNLSSLELGDSALYFCASSADDRAVALGELFFGEGSRLTVL.

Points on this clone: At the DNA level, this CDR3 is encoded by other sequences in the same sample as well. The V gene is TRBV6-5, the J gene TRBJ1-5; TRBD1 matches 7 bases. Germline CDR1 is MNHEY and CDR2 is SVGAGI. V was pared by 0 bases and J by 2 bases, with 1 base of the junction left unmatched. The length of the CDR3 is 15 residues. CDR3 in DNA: TGTGCCAGCAGTTACTCTGGACAGGGCAATCAGCCCCAGCATTTT. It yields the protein CASSYSGQGNQPQHF.

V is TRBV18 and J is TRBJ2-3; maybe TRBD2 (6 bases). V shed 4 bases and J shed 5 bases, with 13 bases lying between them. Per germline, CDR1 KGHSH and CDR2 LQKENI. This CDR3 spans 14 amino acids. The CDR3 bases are TGTGCCAGCTCACTCCAGGCCGGGAGAGATACGCAGTATTTT. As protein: CASSLQAGRDTQYF.

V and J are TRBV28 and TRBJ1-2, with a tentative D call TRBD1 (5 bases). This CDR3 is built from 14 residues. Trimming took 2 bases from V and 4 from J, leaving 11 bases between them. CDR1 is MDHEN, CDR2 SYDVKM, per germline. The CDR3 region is CASSLIRGIYGYTF. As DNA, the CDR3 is TGTGCCAGCAGTTTAATCCGGGGGATCTATGGCTACACCTTC.

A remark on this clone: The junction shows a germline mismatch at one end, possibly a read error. The CDR3: CASRRSYGQYF. In nucleotides, the CDR3 is TGTGCCAGCAGACGGAGCTACGGGCAGTACTTC. J is TRBJ2-7 and V is TRBV6-5; no clear D gene. The CDR3 has 11 residues. The germline gives CDR1 MNHEY, CDR2 SVGAGI.

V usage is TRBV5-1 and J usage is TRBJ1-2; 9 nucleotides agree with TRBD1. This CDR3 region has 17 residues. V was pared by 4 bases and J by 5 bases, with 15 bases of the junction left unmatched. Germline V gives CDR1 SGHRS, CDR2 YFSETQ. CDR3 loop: CASSLDTGGLLGYGYTF. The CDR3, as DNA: TGCGCCAGCAGCCTGGATACAGGGGGCCTCCTTGGGTATGGCTACACCTTC.

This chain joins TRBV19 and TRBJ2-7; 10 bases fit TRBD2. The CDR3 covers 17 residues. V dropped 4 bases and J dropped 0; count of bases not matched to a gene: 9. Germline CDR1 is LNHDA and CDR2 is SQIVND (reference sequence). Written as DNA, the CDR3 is TGTGCCAGTAGTAGGTCCCCTAGCGGGGGACCCTCCTACGAGCAGTACTTC. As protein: CASSRSPSGGPSYEQYF. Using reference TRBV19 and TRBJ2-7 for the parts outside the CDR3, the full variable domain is DGGITQSPKYLFRKEGQNVTLSCEQNLNHDAMYWYRQDPGQGLRLIYYSQIVNDFQKGDIAEGYSVSREKKESFPLTVTSAQKNPTAFYLCASSRSPSGGPSYEQYFGPGTRLTVT.

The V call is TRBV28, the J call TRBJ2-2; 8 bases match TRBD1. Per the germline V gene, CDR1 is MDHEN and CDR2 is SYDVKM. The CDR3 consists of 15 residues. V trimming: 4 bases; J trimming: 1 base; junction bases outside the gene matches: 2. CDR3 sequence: CASSYGTGNTGELFF. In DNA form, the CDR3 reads TGTGCCAGCAGTTACGGGACAGGGAACACCGGGGAGCTGTTTTTT.

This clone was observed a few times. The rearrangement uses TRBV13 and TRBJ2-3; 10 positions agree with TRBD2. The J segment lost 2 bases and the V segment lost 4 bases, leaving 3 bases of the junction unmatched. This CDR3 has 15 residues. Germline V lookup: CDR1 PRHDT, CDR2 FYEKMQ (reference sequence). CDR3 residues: CASSYTSGVTDTQYF. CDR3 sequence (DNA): TGTGCCAGCAGCTACACTAGCGGGGTCACAGATACGCAGTATTTT.

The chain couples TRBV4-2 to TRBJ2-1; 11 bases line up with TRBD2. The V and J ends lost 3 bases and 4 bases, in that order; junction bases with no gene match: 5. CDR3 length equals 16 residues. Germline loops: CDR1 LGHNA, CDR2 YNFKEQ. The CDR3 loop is CASSQWGTSGYNEQFF. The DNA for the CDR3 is TGTGCCAGCAGCCAGTGGGGGACTAGCGGATACAATGAGCAGTTCTTC.

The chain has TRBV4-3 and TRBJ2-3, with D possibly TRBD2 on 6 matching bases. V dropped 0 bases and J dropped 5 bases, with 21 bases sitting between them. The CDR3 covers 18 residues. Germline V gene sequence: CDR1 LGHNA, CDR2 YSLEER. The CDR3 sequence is CASSQEIGRGQTIDTQYF. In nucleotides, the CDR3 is TGCGCCAGCAGCCAAGAGATTGGGCGGGGTCAAACAATAGATACGCAGTATTTT.

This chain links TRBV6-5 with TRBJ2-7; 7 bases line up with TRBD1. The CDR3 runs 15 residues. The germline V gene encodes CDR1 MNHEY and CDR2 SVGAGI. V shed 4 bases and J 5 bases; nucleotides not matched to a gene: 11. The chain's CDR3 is CASSSTRQGGNEQYF. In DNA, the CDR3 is TGTGCCAGCAGTTCCACCAGACAGGGTGGGAACGAGCAGTACTTC.

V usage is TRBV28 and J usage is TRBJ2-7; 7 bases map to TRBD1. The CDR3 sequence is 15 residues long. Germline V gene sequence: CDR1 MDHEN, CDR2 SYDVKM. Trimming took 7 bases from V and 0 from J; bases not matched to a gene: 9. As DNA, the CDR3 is TGTGCCAGCATGCCTAACAGGGGCCTCTCCTACGAGCAGTACTTC. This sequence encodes CASMPNRGLSYEQYF. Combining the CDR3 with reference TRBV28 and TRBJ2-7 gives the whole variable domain DVKVTQSSRYLVKRTGEKVFLECVQDMDHENMFWYRQDPGLGLRLIYFSYDVKMKEKGDIPEGYSVSREKKERFSLILESASTNQTSMYLCASMPNRGLSYEQYFGPGTRLTVT.

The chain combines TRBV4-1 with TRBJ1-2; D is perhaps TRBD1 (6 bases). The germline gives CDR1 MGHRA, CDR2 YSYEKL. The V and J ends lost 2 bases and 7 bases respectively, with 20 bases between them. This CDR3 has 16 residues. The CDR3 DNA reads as TGCGCCAGCAGCCAAACCATTACACCAACAGGGTCTGGCTACACCTTC. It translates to CASSQTITPTGSGYTF.

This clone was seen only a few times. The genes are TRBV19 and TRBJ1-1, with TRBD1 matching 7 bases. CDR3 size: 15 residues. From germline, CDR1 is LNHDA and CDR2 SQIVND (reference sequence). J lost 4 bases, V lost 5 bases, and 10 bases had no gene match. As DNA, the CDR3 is TGTGCCAGTAGTCCTTTACAGGGGACGGGCACTGAAGCTTTCTTT. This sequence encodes CASSPLQGTGTEAFF.